The following is a TCR beta chain sequence with its context. TCRdb's copy holds only in-frame clones and misses some; the assay was immunoSEQ multiplex PCR. The sample holds some 10,000 clones; over 90% are singletons and the top ten take 15% to 20%. Between the trimmed V and J ends, which lost 5 bases and 5 bases, there was a span of 15 bases. Germline CDR1 is LNHDA and CDR2 is SQIVND (reference sequence). This CDR3 has 14 residues. The record originates from a study of graft-versus-host responses after intestinal transplantation. Sample: bone marrow, taken approximately 520 days after intestinal transplantation. This TCR came from a human patient who received an intestinal transplant, so some T cells may come from the graft donor. The chain recombines TRBV19 with TRBJ2-5; a possible D gene is TRBD1 (7 bases). CDR3: CASSLGGSGETQYF. The CDR3 DNA is TGTGCCAGTAGTTTAGGGGGCAGCGGGGAGACCCAGTACTTC. The full variable domain, rest sourced from reference TRBV19 and TRBJ2-5, is DGGITQSPKYLFRKEGQNVTLSCEQNLNHDAMYWYRQDPGQGLRLIYYSQIVNDFQKGDIAEGYSVSREKKESFPLTVTSAQKNPTAFYLCASSLGGSGETQYFGPGTRLLVL.